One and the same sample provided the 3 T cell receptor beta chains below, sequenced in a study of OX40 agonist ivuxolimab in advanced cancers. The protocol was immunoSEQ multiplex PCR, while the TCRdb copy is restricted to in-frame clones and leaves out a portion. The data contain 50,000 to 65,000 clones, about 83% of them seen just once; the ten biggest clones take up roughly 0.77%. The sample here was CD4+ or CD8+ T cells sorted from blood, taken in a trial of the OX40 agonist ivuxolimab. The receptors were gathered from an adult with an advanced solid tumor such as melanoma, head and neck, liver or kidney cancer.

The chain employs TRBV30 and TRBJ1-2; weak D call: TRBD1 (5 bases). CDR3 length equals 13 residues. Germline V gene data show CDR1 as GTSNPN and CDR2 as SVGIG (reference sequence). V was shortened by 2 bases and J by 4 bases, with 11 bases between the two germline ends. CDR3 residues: CAWSRSGGYGYTF. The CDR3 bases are TGTGCCTGGAGTCGGTCGGGGGGCTATGGCTACACCTTC.

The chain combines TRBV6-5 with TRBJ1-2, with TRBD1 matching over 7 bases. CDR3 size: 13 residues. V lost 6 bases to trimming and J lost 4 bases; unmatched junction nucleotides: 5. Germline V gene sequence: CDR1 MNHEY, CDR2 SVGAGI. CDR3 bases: TGTGCCAGCAGAACGACAGGGAGCTATGGCTACACCTTC. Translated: CASRTTGSYGYTF.

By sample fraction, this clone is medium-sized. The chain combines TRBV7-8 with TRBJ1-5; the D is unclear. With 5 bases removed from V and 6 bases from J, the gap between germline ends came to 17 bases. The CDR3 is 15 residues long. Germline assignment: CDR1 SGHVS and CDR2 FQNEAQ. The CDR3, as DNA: TGTGCCAGCAGCCCGGACCAGGAATTTGGTCAGCCCCAGCATTTT. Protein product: CASSPDQEFGQPQHF.